The rows below give T cell receptor beta chains drawn from one sample of a study of beta chain features in type 1 diabetes. Clones were read by immunoSEQ multiplex PCR, and TCRdb kept only the in-frame ones, dropping some. This table holds some 250,000 clones, 25% to 30% found once. The sample was central memory CD4+ T cells from blood. Receptor source: a young man in good health. Both conserved end residues are part of each CDR3. A D gene is named only where the DNA matches it firmly. Clone size appears in some rows only: once, few, many, or a class for an expanded clone.

j_call: TRBJ2-2; d_call: NA; v_call: TRBV25-1; clone_size: NA; cdr3_aa: CASSTTGELFF; cdr3_nt: TGTGCCAGCTCCACAACCGGGGAGCTGTTTTTT
j_call: TRBJ1-1; d_call: NA; v_call: TRBV28; clone_size: few; cdr3_aa: CASSGAMFTEAFF; cdr3_nt: TGTGCCAGCAGTGGGGCCATGTTCACTGAAGCTTTCTTT
j_call: TRBJ2-5; d_call: NA; v_call: TRBV5-4; clone_size: NA; cdr3_aa: CASSLGQLLETQYF; cdr3_nt: TGTGCCAGCAGCTTGGGACAGCTTTTGGAGACCCAGTACTTC
j_call: TRBJ1-1; d_call: NA; v_call: TRBV14; clone_size: few; cdr3_aa: CASSQRPTEAFF; cdr3_nt: TGTGCCAGCAGCCAGCGGCCGACTGAAGCTTTCTTT
j_call: TRBJ1-1; d_call: NA; v_call: TRBV16; clone_size: NA; cdr3_aa: CASSVWEEAEAFF; cdr3_nt: TGTGCCAGCAGCGTCTGGGAGGAAGCTGAAGCTTTCTTT
j_call: TRBJ2-7; d_call: NA; v_call: TRBV30; clone_size: NA; cdr3_aa: CAWSVVGHEQYF; cdr3_nt: TGTGCCTGGAGTGTAGTTGGACACGAGCAGTACTTC
j_call: TRBJ2-5; d_call: TRBD1; v_call: TRBV25-1; clone_size: few; cdr3_aa: CASSEAGGRETQYF; cdr3_nt: TGTGCCAGCAGTGAAGCAGGGGGCAGGGAGACCCAGTACTTC
j_call: TRBJ1-1; d_call: TRBD1; v_call: TRBV29-1; clone_size: NA; cdr3_aa: CSVKGDRGAMNTEAFF; cdr3_nt: TGCAGCGTTAAAGGCGACAGGGGTGCCATGAACACTGAAGCTTTCTTT
j_call: TRBJ2-3; d_call: NA; v_call: TRBV30; clone_size: few; cdr3_aa: CAFSRASFTDTQYF; cdr3_nt: TGTGCCTTTTCACGGGCCTCCTTCACAGATACGCAGTATTTT
j_call: TRBJ2-7; d_call: NA; v_call: TRBV6-1; clone_size: few; cdr3_aa: CASRMIRDYEQYF; cdr3_nt: TGTGCCAGCAGGATGATTCGGGACTACGAGCAGTACTTC
j_call: TRBJ2-3; d_call: NA; v_call: TRBV9; clone_size: many; cdr3_aa: CASGLQHTDTQYF; cdr3_nt: TGTGCCAGTGGACTACAACACACAGATACGCAGTATTTT
j_call: TRBJ1-5; d_call: NA; v_call: TRBV5-5; clone_size: few; cdr3_aa: CASSLGTLLGNQPQHF; cdr3_nt: TGTGCCAGCAGCTTGGGGACCCTACTGGGCAATCAGCCCCAGCATTTT
j_call: TRBJ2-3; d_call: NA; v_call: TRBV5-1; clone_size: NA; cdr3_aa: CASSFNPSSTDTQYF; cdr3_nt: TGCGCCAGCAGCTTCAATCCGTCTAGCACAGATACGCAGTATTTT
j_call: TRBJ2-5; d_call: NA; v_call: TRBV18; clone_size: NA; cdr3_aa: CASSPRAAPQETQYF; cdr3_nt: TGTGCCAGCTCACCCAGGGCAGCACCCCAAGAGACCCAGTACTTC
j_call: TRBJ2-2; d_call: TRBD2; v_call: TRBV4-3; clone_size: NA; cdr3_aa: CASSLGLAGATGELFF; cdr3_nt: TGCGCCAGCAGCCTTGGACTAGCGGGAGCCACCGGGGAGCTGTTTTTT
j_call: TRBJ2-2; d_call: NA; v_call: TRBV5-1; clone_size: NA; cdr3_aa: CASSFFLGNTGELFF; cdr3_nt: TGCGCCAGCAGCTTTTTTTTGGGGAACACCGGGGAGCTGTTTTTT
j_call: TRBJ2-3; d_call: NA; v_call: TRBV18; clone_size: few; cdr3_aa: CASSPKPDTQYF; cdr3_nt: TGTGCCAGCTCCCCTAAACCAGATACGCAGTATTTT
j_call: TRBJ2-5; d_call: NA; v_call: TRBV30; clone_size: few; cdr3_aa: CAWSRRGETQYF; cdr3_nt: TGTGCCTGGAGTAGGAGGGGAGAGACCCAGTACTTC
j_call: TRBJ1-5; d_call: NA; v_call: TRBV19; clone_size: NA; cdr3_aa: CASSIKGGNQPQHF; cdr3_nt: TGTGCCAGTAGTATAAAGGGAGGCAATCAGCCCCAGCATTTT
j_call: TRBJ2-5; d_call: NA; v_call: TRBV25-1; clone_size: many; cdr3_aa: CASSHPQGRETQYF; cdr3_nt: TGTGCCAGCAGTCATCCCCAGGGACGGGAGACCCAGTACTTC
j_call: TRBJ2-5; d_call: NA; v_call: TRBV5-4; clone_size: NA; cdr3_aa: CASSSSNPEETQYF; cdr3_nt: TGTGCCAGCAGCTCCTCTAACCCTGAAGAGACCCAGTACTTC
j_call: TRBJ2-2; d_call: NA; v_call: TRBV28; clone_size: few; cdr3_aa: CASRRPPTNTGELFF; cdr3_nt: TGTGCCAGCAGACGTCCTCCTACTAACACCGGGGAGCTGTTTTTT
j_call: TRBJ2-1; d_call: TRBD2; v_call: TRBV5-6; clone_size: many; cdr3_aa: CASSKLAGGLSYNEQFF; cdr3_nt: TGTGCCAGCAGTAAACTAGCGGGGGGCCTCTCCTACAATGAGCAGTTCTTC
j_call: TRBJ1-2; d_call: NA; v_call: TRBV28; clone_size: NA; cdr3_aa: CASSVSGARGYGYTF; cdr3_nt: TGTGCCAGCAGCGTCTCCGGGGCCAGAGGTTATGGCTACACCTTC
j_call: TRBJ2-5; d_call: NA; v_call: TRBV5-1; clone_size: NA; cdr3_aa: CASSLDSPGSATQYF; cdr3_nt: TGCGCCAGCAGCTTGGATTCTCCAGGGTCGGCGACCCAGTACTTC